Below are 27 T cell receptor beta chains sequenced from a single sample in a study of T cell repertoires in cytomegalovirus infection. TCRdb processed the reads anew with MiXCR; each CDR3 protein has one entry. The sample yields 300,000 or so distinct CDR3 sequences, around 9.1% seen once. Sample: PBMCs. The source is a human donor in good health (CMV status not recorded). Some clones in this sample may be carry-over from other donors' samples.

The chain carries TRBV29-1 and TRBJ2-7, with 7 nucleotides matching TRBD1. V shed 5 bases, J shed 2 bases, and the junction held 6 bases outside the gene matches. This CDR3 comprises 13 residues. Germline CDR1 is SQVTM and CDR2 is ANQGSEA. CDR3 loop: CSVSGQTAYEQYF. The CDR3 DNA sequence: TGCAGCGTTTCGGGACAGACCGCCTACGAGCAGTACTTC.

This clonotype was counted between two and nine times. V gene TRBV20-1 combines with J gene TRBJ2-1, with 9 bases matching TRBD2. CDR1 and CDR2 from the germline V gene are DFQATT and SNEGSKA (reference sequence). V lost 1 base, J lost 9 bases, and 7 bases stayed unmatched. The CDR3 spans 14 residues. As DNA, the CDR3 is TGCAGTGCTAGAGGCGGGGGGGCCCGTACTGAGCAGTTCTTC. Protein: CSARGGGARTEQFF.

The sample holds a few counts of this clonotype. The chain carries TRBV12-3 or TRBV12-4 and TRBJ1-4; 9 bases agree with TRBD1. CDR3 size: 16 residues. J lost 5 bases, V lost 3 bases, and 7 bases had no gene match. The CDR3 DNA sequence: TGTGCCAGCAGTTTCGGGACAGGGTTTAGAAATGAAAAACTGTTTTTT. It yields the protein CASSFGTGFRNEKLFF.

As DNA, the CDR3 is TGTGCCAGCAGCTTCGCAGGGCCCCCTGAAGCTTTCTTT. As protein: CASSFAGPPEAFF. The rearrangement joins TRBV5-6 to TRBJ1-1; weak D call: TRBD1 (5 bases). Germline CDR1 and CDR2: SGHDT and YYEEEE. The length of the CDR3 is 13 residues. Trimming took 2 bases from V and 6 from J, leaving 11 bases between them.

The table lists this clonotype with many counts. The genes are TRBV7-8 and TRBJ2-2; the match to TRBD1 covers 9 bases. The CDR3 spans 16 residues. CDR1 and CDR2 (germline): SGHVS, FQNEAQ. The V segment lost 5 bases and the J segment 3 bases; nucleotides outside the gene matches: 7. CDR3: CASSHRDRVDTGELFF. In DNA form, the CDR3 reads TGTGCCAGCAGCCACCGGGACAGGGTGGACACCGGGGAGCTGTTTTTT.

This clonotype was counted many times. The gene calls are TRBV29-1 and TRBJ2-2; TRBD1 aligns across 10 bases. CDR3 length: 14 residues. Germline CDR1 SQVTM, CDR2 ANQGSEA. V lost 7 bases and J lost 5; bases outside the gene matches: 7. CDR3 sequence: CSARQGAGTGELFF. DNA of the CDR3: TGCAGCGCCCGACAGGGGGCAGGGACCGGGGAGCTGTTTTTT.

In this sample, this clonotype turned up many times. The V call is TRBV7-2, the J call TRBJ1-5, with D unresolved. Germline-derived CDR1 and CDR2 are SGHTA and FQGNSA. The length of the CDR3 is 15 residues. V was shortened by 2 bases and J by 1 base, with 9 bases between the two germline ends. The CDR3 coding sequence is TGTGCCAGCAGCTTAAGTCCGTTAAGCAATCAGCCCCAGCATTTT. This encodes CASSLSPLSNQPQHF.

The V and J genes are TRBV20-1 and TRBJ1-1, with TRBD1 matching 7 bases. V was pared by 7 bases and J by 4 bases, with 6 bases of the junction left unmatched. CDR1 is DFQATT, CDR2 SNEGSKA, per germline (reference sequence). The CDR3 length is 12 residues. The chain's CDR3 is CSGRGPLTEAFF. CDR3 nucleotide sequence: TGCAGTGGGAGGGGGCCTCTCACTGAAGCTTTCTTT.

In this sample, this clonotype turned up a few times. The chain couples TRBV20-1 to TRBJ2-5; 9 nucleotides align to TRBD2. With 3 bases clipped from V and 5 bases from J, the junction kept 7 bases outside the gene matches. The CDR3 covers 14 residues. The germline gives CDR1 DFQATT, CDR2 SNEGSKA (reference sequence). The CDR3 coding sequence is TGCAGTGCTAGTCCAGCGGGGGGCAGGGAGACCCAGTACTTC. It specifies CSASPAGGRETQYF.

This clonotype was counted many times. This rearrangement joins TRBV20-1 to TRBJ1-5; TRBD1 aligns across 10 bases. The germline V gene encodes CDR1 DFQATT and CDR2 SNEGSKA (reference sequence). With V trimmed by 1 base and J by 4 bases, 1 base remained unmatched. This CDR3 region has 14 residues. CDR3 sequence: CSARVDRGNQPQHF. For the CDR3, the DNA is TGCAGTGCTAGAGTGGACAGGGGGAATCAGCCCCAGCATTTT.

This rearrangement joins TRBV20-1 to TRBJ1-1; 10 bases agree with TRBD1. Germline V gene lookup returns CDR1 DFQATT and CDR2 SNEGSKA (reference sequence). The CDR3 spans 16 residues. The ends lost 3 bases at V and 0 bases at J; junction bases unmatched: 7. The CDR3 spells CSARTGGPAMNTEAFF. The CDR3 DNA reads TGCAGTGCTAGGACAGGGGGCCCCGCTATGAACACTGAAGCTTTCTTT.

There are a few counts of this clonotype. The chain employs TRBV20-1 and TRBJ2-3, with D possibly being TRBD1 (5 bases). V was shortened by 4 bases and J by 0 bases, with 14 bases between the two germline ends. The germline CDR1 and CDR2 sequences are DFQATT and SNEGSKA (reference sequence). CDR3 size: 15 residues. The CDR3 protein is CSANSRTQSTDTQYF. The CDR3 bases are TGCAGTGCTAACTCTCGGACACAAAGCACAGATACGCAGTATTTT.

The table lists this clonotype with many counts. This chain joins TRBV20-1 and TRBJ2-3; 9 bases match TRBD2. J gave up 0 bases and V 3 bases, and 1 base lay outside the gene matches. Germline values: CDR1 DFQATT, CDR2 SNEGSKA (reference sequence). The CDR3 has 14 amino acids. CDR3 loop: CSARTSGSTDTQYF. Here the CDR3 DNA reads TGCAGTGCTAGGACTAGCGGTAGCACAGATACGCAGTATTTT.

In the case of this clonotype: A much larger clone differs by one base, so this may be a read error. The CDR3 DNA follows: TGTGCCAACAGCCAGACTAGCTGGGGCAATGAGCAGTTCTTC. This codes for CANSQTSWGNEQFF. The V gene is TRBV6-2 or TRBV6-3, the J gene TRBJ2-1, with 7 positions matching TRBD2. The length of the CDR3 is 14 residues. Germline V gene sequence: CDR1 MNHEY, CDR2 SVGEGT. Trimming took 10 bases from V and 6 from J; bases not matched to a gene: 12.

This clonotype was observed many times. The chain has TRBV2 and TRBJ1-5, with D maybe TRBD1 (6 bases). This CDR3 has 15 amino acids. Germline V lookup: CDR1 SNHLY, CDR2 FYNNEI. V lost 5 bases and J lost 2, with 13 bases in between. In DNA, the CDR3 is TGTGCCAGCAGTCCCGACAGGCAAGGCAATCAGCCCCAGCATTTT. Translating it yields CASSPDRQGNQPQHF.

This clonotype has at least ten counts. The V call is TRBV12-3 or TRBV12-4, the J call TRBJ2-1; 7 bases align to TRBD2. V dropped 4 bases and J dropped 4; count of bases not matched to a gene: 4. This CDR3 region has 14 residues. CDR3 sequence: CASSWSGEYNEQFF. Here the CDR3 DNA reads TGTGCCAGCAGTTGGAGCGGGGAGTACAATGAGCAGTTCTTC.

The CDR3, as DNA: TGTGCCAGCAGTCTCGGAGATCATGGGTTCACAGATACGCAGTATTTT. Translation: CASSLGDHGFTDTQYF. The chain combines TRBV7-2 with TRBJ2-3; no reliable D call. Germline-derived CDR1 and CDR2 are SGHTA and FQGNSA. V was clipped by 6 bases and J by 2 bases, with 18 bases between them. This CDR3 contains 16 residues. The whole variable domain, filled in from reference TRBV7-2 and TRBJ2-3, reads GAGVSQSPSNKVTEKGKDVELRCDPISGHTALYWYRQSLGQGLEFLIYFQGNSAPDKSGLPSDRFSAERTGGSVSTLTIQRTQQEDSAVYLCASSLGDHGFTDTQYFGPGTRLTVL.

This clonotype has ten or more counts. The V gene is TRBV19, the J gene TRBJ2-1; either TRBD1 or TRBD2 may fit D (6 bases each). The CDR3 extends over 14 amino acids. V was shortened by 11 bases and J by 9 bases, with 23 bases between the two germline ends. Looked up from germline, CDR1 is LNHDA and CDR2 is SQIVND (reference sequence). Here the CDR3 DNA reads TGTGCCGCCTCGGACGGGGGCTTTTCGGGTGAGCAGTTCTTC. It translates to CAASDGGFSGEQFF.

This clonotype was observed many times. The genes are TRBV19 and TRBJ1-2; 12 nucleotides line up with TRBD1. The CDR3 sequence is 16 residues long. Per the germline V gene, CDR1 is LNHDA and CDR2 is SQIVND (reference sequence). The V gene end was trimmed by 6 bases and the J gene end by 5 bases; junction bases not matched to a gene: 10. CDR3 sequence (DNA): TGTGCCAGTAGCCCCCGGGACAGGGGGCGACAGTATGGCTACACCTTC. This codes for CASSPRDRGRQYGYTF.

This clonotype was picked up many times. The CDR3 loop is CASSPGLAGAYEQYV. The CDR3 DNA sequence: TGTGCCAGCAGCCCGGGACTAGCGGGGGCCTACGAGCAGTACGTC. The chain uses TRBV14 and TRBJ2-7, with 14 positions matching TRBD2. V was pared by 4 bases and J by 2 bases, with 1 base of the junction left unmatched. CDR1 SGHDN and CDR2 FVKESK come from the germline V gene. The CDR3 is made up of 15 amino acids.

The J gene is TRBJ1-1, the V gene TRBV20-1, with unresolved D. Deletions cut 3 bases from V and 1 base from J, with 9 bases between. Germline CDR1 and CDR2: DFQATT and SNEGSKA (reference sequence). The CDR3 is 13 amino acids. The CDR3, as DNA: TGCAGTGCTAGGAGGGAGGGGAACACTGAAGCTTTCTTT. Its translation: CSARREGNTEAFF.

At least ten counts were recorded for this clonotype. The chain links TRBV7-2 to TRBJ1-6; TRBD1 agrees at 8 bases. The CDR3 runs to 14 residues. The germline CDR1 and CDR2 sequences are SGHTA and FQGNSA. V trimming: 5 bases; J trimming: 15 bases; junction bases outside the gene matches: 12. The CDR3 loop is CASSPGTGQSDLHF. The CDR3 region has the DNA TGTGCCAGCAGCCCCGGGACAGGCCAATCGGACCTCCACTTT.

This clonotype was seen ten or more times. This chain joins TRBV28 and TRBJ2-2; 10 bases fit TRBD1. This CDR3 spans 15 amino acids. The junction had 6 bases not matched to a gene; V was cut back by 8 bases and J by 3 bases. Germline V lookup: CDR1 MDHEN, CDR2 SYDVKM. The CDR3 DNA sequence: TGTGCCAGCCGCCGGACAGGGGGAGACACCGGGGAGCTGTTTTTT. Amino acids: CASRRTGGDTGELFF.

There are many counts of this clonotype. The CDR3 nucleotides read TGTGCCAGCAGCAAAGATACAGGGATGAACACTGAAGCTTTCTTT. This gives the protein CASSKDTGMNTEAFF. This rearrangement joins TRBV7-2 to TRBJ1-1; D possibly corresponds to TRBD1 (6 bases). V gave up 5 bases and J gave up 0 bases, with 13 bases separating them. CDR3 length equals 15 residues. Germline CDR1 SGHTA, CDR2 FQGNSA.

This clonotype has ten or more counts. V and J are TRBV7-8 and TRBJ2-7; 9 positions match TRBD2. V was pared by 1 base and J by 2 bases, with 9 bases of the junction left unmatched. The germline V gene encodes CDR1 SGHVS and CDR2 FQNEAQ. The CDR3 length is 17 residues. CDR3 coding DNA: TGTGCCAGCAGCTTAGACTTCGGAACTAGCGGGCCCTACGAGCAGTACTTC. Translating gives CASSLDFGTSGPYEQYF.

The J gene is TRBJ1-5, the V gene TRBV20-1; TRBD1 matches at 7 bases. The germline CDR1 and CDR2 sequences are DFQATT and SNEGSKA (reference sequence). Losses at the gene ends were 1 base for V and 4 bases for J; bases not matched to a gene: 7. The CDR3 is 15 residues long. In DNA form, the CDR3 reads TGCAGTGCTAGAGGTCCAGGGGGTAGGAATCAGCCCCAGCATTTT. Amino acid sequence: CSARGPGGRNQPQHF.

This clonotype appeared many times. J is TRBJ2-1 and V is TRBV14, with D perhaps matching TRBD1 or TRBD2 (5 bases each). V lost 4 bases and J 9 bases, leaving 16 bases between the germline ends. The germline V gene has CDR1 SGHDN and CDR2 FVKESK. The length of the CDR3 is 14 residues. CDR3 in amino acids: CASSRGTRRSEQFF. In nucleotides, the CDR3 is TGTGCCAGCAGCCGGGGGACCCGGAGGAGTGAGCAGTTCTTC.